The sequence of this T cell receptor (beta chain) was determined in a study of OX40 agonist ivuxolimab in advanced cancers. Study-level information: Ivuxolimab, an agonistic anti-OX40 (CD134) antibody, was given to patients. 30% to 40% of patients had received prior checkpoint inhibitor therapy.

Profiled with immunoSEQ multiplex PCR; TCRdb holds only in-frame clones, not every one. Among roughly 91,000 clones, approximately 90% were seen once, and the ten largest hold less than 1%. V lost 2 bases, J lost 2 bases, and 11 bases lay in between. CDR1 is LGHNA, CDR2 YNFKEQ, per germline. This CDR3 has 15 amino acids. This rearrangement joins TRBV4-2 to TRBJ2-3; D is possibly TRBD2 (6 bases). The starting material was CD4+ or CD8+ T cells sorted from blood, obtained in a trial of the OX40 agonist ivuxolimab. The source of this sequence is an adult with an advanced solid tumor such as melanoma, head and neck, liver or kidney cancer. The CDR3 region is CASSQTGEYTDTQYF. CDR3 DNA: TGTGCCAGCAGCCAAACGGGAGAATACACAGATACGCAGTATTTT.